Following are 25 T cell receptor beta chains from one sample sequenced in a study of CD8 T cells in ankylosing spondylitis. Study results and caveats: Characteristic of ankylosing spondylitis blood, it appeared, was a TCR beta motif comprising eight highly homologous variants.

For these TCRs, the target antigens are not known. TCRdb re-called the 5' RACE reads through MiXCR, storing one row per CDR3 protein. The table shows 700,000 or so distinct CDR3 sequences, with roughly 20% occurring only once. The source material was blood, either unsorted or a sorted T cell fraction (not recorded which). These receptors were taken from a male donor with ankylosing spondylitis.

The V gene is TRBV5-1, the J gene TRBJ1-1; D gene ambiguous. This CDR3 has 15 residues. Germline V gene lookup returns CDR1 SGHRS and CDR2 YFSETQ. Trimming took off 5 bases at V and 0 bases at J, with 14 bases between the two ends. The CDR3: CASSWSESLNTEAFF. The CDR3 DNA is TGCGCCAGCAGTTGGAGCGAGAGCCTGAACACTGAAGCTTTCTTT.

The chain couples TRBV10-3 to TRBJ1-1, with 7 bases lining up with TRBD1. CDR3 size: 16 residues. Germline V lookup: CDR1 ENHRY, CDR2 SYGVKD. Unmatched junction bases numbered 13, after V lost 8 bases and J lost 1 base. The CDR3 protein is CAISHGATGTNTEAFF. The CDR3 bases are TGTGCCATCTCTCACGGGGCGACAGGGACGAACACTGAAGCTTTCTTT.

This clonotype came up a few times. The V and J genes are TRBV18 and TRBJ2-5; 8 bases agree with TRBD1. V trimming: 3 bases; J trimming: 2 bases; junction bases outside the gene matches: 5. The CDR3 extends over 15 amino acids. Germline-derived CDR1 and CDR2 are KGHSH and LQKENI. The CDR3, as DNA: TGTGCCAGCTCACCGCCACAGGGGGTTCAAGAGACCCAGTACTTC. Translation gives CASSPPQGVQETQYF. Full variable domain (outside the CDR3, taken from reference TRBV18 and TRBJ2-5): NAGVMQNPRHLVRRRGQEARLRCSPMKGHSHVYWYRQLPEEGLKFMVYLQKENIIDESGMPKERFSAEFPKEGPSILRIQQVVRGDSAAYFCASSPPQGVQETQYFGPGTRLLVL.

The V gene is TRBV5-1, the J gene TRBJ2-3, with 8 bases matching TRBD2. The CDR3 loop spans 17 amino acids. The junction had 11 bases not matched to a gene; V was cut back by 0 bases and J by 5 bases. Looked up from germline, CDR1 is SGHRS and CDR2 is YFSETQ. The CDR3 here is CASSLEFPGGPGDTQYF. DNA of the CDR3: TGCGCCAGCAGCTTGGAGTTTCCGGGAGGGCCGGGAGATACGCAGTATTTT.

V and J are TRBV15 and TRBJ2-7; 9 positions match TRBD1. The junction had 11 bases not matched to a gene; V was cut back by 4 bases and J by 4 bases. The length of the CDR3 is 16 residues. From germline, CDR1 is LNHNV and CDR2 YYDKDF (reference sequence). CDR3 sequence: CATSTFNRGTGYEQYF. Written as DNA, the CDR3 is TGTGCCACCAGCACCTTCAACCGCGGGACAGGGTACGAGCAGTACTTC.

This clonotype was recorded a few times. V gene TRBV28 combines with J gene TRBJ1-2, with 10 bases that match TRBD1. This CDR3 spans 17 amino acids. The V gene end was trimmed by 6 bases and the J gene end by 2 bases; junction bases not matched to a gene: 12. Per germline, CDR1 MDHEN and CDR2 SYDVKM. In DNA form, the CDR3 reads TGTGCCAGCAGCCCAGTCCGGGACAGGGGCTTAAACTATGGCTACACCTTC. It specifies CASSPVRDRGLNYGYTF.

The rearrangement joins TRBV10-3 to TRBJ2-1; no reliable D call. CDR1 is ENHRY and CDR2 is SYGVKD in the germline V gene. The CDR3 runs to 12 residues. The V gene lost 0 bases and the J gene lost 9 bases, with 6 bases spanning the gap. The CDR3 DNA reads TGTGCCATCAGTGAGTCTGGATTTGAGCAGTTCTTC. It encodes CAISESGFEQFF.

This clonotype was counted only a few times. J is TRBJ2-3 and V is TRBV3-1; TRBD2 matches at 10 bases. Germline-derived CDR1 and CDR2 are LGHDT and YNNKEL (reference sequence). The CDR3 extends over 19 amino acids. The J segment lost 2 bases and the V segment lost 0 bases, leaving 11 bases of the junction unmatched. CDR3 in amino acids: CASSQDLTASGGPTDTQYF. CDR3 bases: TGTGCCAGCAGCCAAGATCTTACGGCTAGCGGGGGACCCACAGATACGCAGTATTTT.

The sample holds many counts of this clonotype. This chain connects TRBV29-1 to TRBJ2-2; D remains ambiguous. V shed 3 bases and J shed 3 bases, with 2 bases lying between them. CDR3 length: 11 amino acids. CDR1 and CDR2 (germline): SQVTM, ANQGSEA. CDR3 sequence reads: CSVEDTGELFF. CDR3 DNA: TGCAGCGTTGAGGACACCGGGGAGCTGTTTTTT.

The V call is TRBV6-2 or TRBV6-3, the J call TRBJ1-1; 9 nucleotides agree with TRBD1. V lost 6 bases and J lost 2; bases outside the gene matches: 7. This CDR3 is 15 amino acids long. Germline V gene data show CDR1 as MNHEY and CDR2 as SVGEGT. CDR3 residues: CASSRTQGANTEAFF. The CDR3 region has the DNA TGTGCCAGCAGCCGTACACAGGGGGCCAACACTGAAGCTTTCTTT.

This clonotype was seen more than once but under ten times. J is TRBJ1-6 and V is TRBV20-1; 8 bases align to TRBD1. The CDR3 covers 15 residues. In germline, CDR1 is DFQATT, CDR2 SNEGSKA (reference sequence). Germline trimming cut 6 bases from V and 7 bases from J; bases unmatched to any gene: 11. CDR3 residues: CSARTGPGGNSPLHF. The DNA for the CDR3 is TGCAGTGCCAGGACAGGGCCGGGCGGGAATTCACCCCTCCACTTT.

This clonotype was detected only a few times. The chain couples TRBV20-1 to TRBJ2-1, with D tentatively TRBD1 (5 bases). The CDR3 sequence is 12 residues long. Trimming stripped 2 bases from V and 7 bases from J, with 9 bases between. Germline V gene sequence: CDR1 DFQATT, CDR2 SNEGSKA (reference sequence). CDR3 sequence reads: CSARPRTNEQFF. The CDR3 DNA reads as TGCAGTGCTAGACCGCGGACAAATGAGCAGTTCTTC.

This clonotype occurred many times. The J gene is TRBJ2-7, the V gene TRBV7-2, with TRBD2 matching over 8 bases. Germline CDR1 and CDR2: SGHTA and FQGNSA. This CDR3 is 17 amino acids long. V shed 2 bases, J shed 2 bases, and the junction held 11 bases outside the gene matches. CDR3 protein: CASSLRHLMTSAYEQYF. In nucleotides, the CDR3 is TGTGCCAGCAGCTTACGGCACCTGATGACTAGCGCCTACGAGCAGTACTTC.

V is TRBV6-2 or TRBV6-3 and J is TRBJ2-7; D is unclear. V lost 2 bases to trimming and J lost 6 bases, with 17 bases between them. There are 15 residues in the CDR3. CDR1 is MNHEY and CDR2 is SVGEGT in the germline V gene. CDR3: CASSYTWARPAEQYF. CDR3 bases: TGTGCCAGCAGTTACACCTGGGCCCGCCCAGCCGAGCAGTACTTC.

This clonotype has ten or more counts. The chain links TRBV20-1 to TRBJ2-7; unclear D gene. The CDR3 runs to 12 residues. Trimming cost V 3 bases and J 0 bases, with 6 bases left between them. The germline V gene has CDR1 DFQATT and CDR2 SNEGSKA (reference sequence). The CDR3 nucleotides are TGCAGTGCTAGTGGACCCTCCTACGAGCAGTACTTC. Its translation is CSASGPSYEQYF.

Turning to this clonotype: One junction end does not reproduce the germline sequence, and a read error may be involved. The rearrangement uses TRBV3-1 and TRBJ1-6, with D uncertain. CDR3 size: 17 residues. Germline V gives CDR1 LGHDT, CDR2 YNNKEL (reference sequence). This CDR3 reads CASSQDTALSHNSPLHF. The CDR3 coding sequence is TGTGCCAGCAGCCAAGACACCGCCCTCTCCCATAATTCACCCCTCCACTTT.

This clonotype was recorded at least ten times. This chain uses TRBV12-3 or TRBV12-4 with TRBJ1-1; tentative D call: TRBD1 (6 bases). This CDR3 is 14 amino acids long. Trimming pared 0 bases from V and 6 bases from J, leaving 11 bases between. For the CDR3, the DNA is TGTGCCAGCAGTTTAGCTCCTACAGGGTCTGAAGCTTTCTTT. Protein product: CASSLAPTGSEAFF.

This clonotype was counted a single time. V gene TRBV3-1 combines with J gene TRBJ1-4, with 12 bases aligning to TRBD1. This CDR3 is built from 16 residues. V dropped 5 bases and J dropped 10; count of bases not matched to a gene: 11. Germline V lookup: CDR1 LGHDT, CDR2 YNNKEL (reference sequence). The CDR3 coding sequence is TGTGCCAGCAGCGCTACCACCGGGACAGGGGGCTCAAAACTGTTTTTT. Translating gives CASSATTGTGGSKLFF.

This clonotype was counted between two and nine times. The chain joins TRBV4-1 to TRBJ1-2, with D tentatively TRBD1 (6 bases). The CDR3 extends over 16 amino acids. Deletions cut 3 bases from V and 1 base from J, with 15 bases between. In germline, CDR1 is MGHRA, CDR2 YSYEKL. DNA for the CDR3: TGCGCCAGCAGCCAGGAAACAGGGCTTAATAACTATGGCTACACCTTC. Its translation is CASSQETGLNNYGYTF.

The CDR3 DNA sequence: TGTGCCAGCAGCCAAGCCGTCCTAGCAAATGAGCAGTTCTTC. Amino acids: CASSQAVLANEQFF. V is TRBV4-2 and J is TRBJ2-1; TRBD2 might be the D (5 bases). The germline gives CDR1 LGHNA, CDR2 YNFKEQ. CDR3 length: 14 residues. The V gene lost 1 base and the J gene lost 7 bases, with 11 bases spanning the gap.

A few counts support this clonotype. The gene calls are TRBV30 and TRBJ2-5, with D unclear. The CDR3 runs to 12 residues. CDR1 GTSNPN and CDR2 SVGIG come from the germline V gene (reference sequence). Trimming removed 2 bases from V and 9 bases from J, with 13 bases in between. The CDR3 sequence is CAWSSDRWAQYF. DNA for the CDR3: TGTGCCTGGAGTTCCGATAGGTGGGCCCAGTACTTC.

V gene TRBV12-3 or TRBV12-4 combines with J gene TRBJ2-4; possible D gene TRBD2, 7 bases. The CDR3 has 15 amino acids. V was trimmed by 6 bases and J by 7 bases, leaving 19 bases between them. The CDR3 DNA is TGTGCCAGCAGCCCGAAGGGGGGGCTTGGGAACATTCAGTACTTC. Translated: CASSPKGGLGNIQYF.

The chain employs TRBV30 and TRBJ1-6; D may be TRBD1 (5 bases). Per germline, CDR1 GTSNPN and CDR2 SVGIG (reference sequence). V lost 5 bases, J lost 7 bases, and 12 bases lay in between. This CDR3 comprises 13 residues. The CDR3 sequence is CAWGTRANSPLHF. CDR3 bases: TGTGCCTGGGGGACGCGCGCCAATTCACCCCTCCACTTT.

This clonotype has a handful of counts. The chain is built from TRBV10-3 and TRBJ1-2; D not certain. Per germline, CDR1 ENHRY and CDR2 SYGVKD. Trimming took off 6 bases at V and 4 bases at J, with 15 bases between the two ends. This CDR3 region has 14 residues. CDR3 loop: CAISYSLVSYGYTF. In nucleotides, the CDR3 is TGTGCCATCAGCTACAGCCTTGTGTCCTATGGCTACACCTTC.

The table lists this clonotype with a few counts. This chain connects TRBV5-6 to TRBJ2-1, with TRBD1 matching over 9 bases. Germline CDR1 and CDR2: SGHDT and YYEEEE. The J segment lost 0 bases and the V segment lost 3 bases, leaving 7 bases of the junction unmatched. This CDR3 region has 17 residues. The CDR3 sequence: CASSSNRDRVSYNEQFF. In nucleotides, the CDR3 is TGTGCCAGCAGCTCGAACCGGGACAGGGTCTCCTACAATGAGCAGTTCTTC.